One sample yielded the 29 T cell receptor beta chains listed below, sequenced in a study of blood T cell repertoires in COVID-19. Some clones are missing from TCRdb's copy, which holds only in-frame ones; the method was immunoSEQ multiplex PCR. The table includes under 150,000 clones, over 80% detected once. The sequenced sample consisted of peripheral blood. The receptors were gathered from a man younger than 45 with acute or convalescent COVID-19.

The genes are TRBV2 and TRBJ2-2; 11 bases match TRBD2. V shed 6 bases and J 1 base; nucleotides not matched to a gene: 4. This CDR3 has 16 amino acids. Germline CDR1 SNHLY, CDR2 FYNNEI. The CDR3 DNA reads TGTGCCAGCAGGGGACTAGCGGATATGAACACCGGGGAGCTGTTTTTT. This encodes CASRGLADMNTGELFF. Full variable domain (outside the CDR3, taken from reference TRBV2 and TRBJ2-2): EPEVTQTPSHQVTQMGQEVILRCVPISNHLYFYWYRQILGQKVEFLVSFYNNEISEKSEIFDDQFSVERPDGSNFTLKIRSTKLEDSAMYFCASRGLADMNTGELFFGEGSRLTVL.

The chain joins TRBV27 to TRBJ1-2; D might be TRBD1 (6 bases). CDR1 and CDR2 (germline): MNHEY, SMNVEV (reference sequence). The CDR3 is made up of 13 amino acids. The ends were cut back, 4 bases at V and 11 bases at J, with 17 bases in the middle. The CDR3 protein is CASSSPTRGHYTF. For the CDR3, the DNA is TGTGCCAGCAGTTCCCCGACACGGGGACATTACACCTTC.

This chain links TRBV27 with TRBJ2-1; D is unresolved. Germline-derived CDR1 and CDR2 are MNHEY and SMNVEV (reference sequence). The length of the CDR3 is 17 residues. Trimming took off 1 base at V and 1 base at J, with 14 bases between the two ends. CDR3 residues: CASSLLYELPSYNEQFF. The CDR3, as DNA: TGTGCCAGCAGTTTATTGTACGAGCTCCCTTCCTACAATGAGCAGTTCTTC.

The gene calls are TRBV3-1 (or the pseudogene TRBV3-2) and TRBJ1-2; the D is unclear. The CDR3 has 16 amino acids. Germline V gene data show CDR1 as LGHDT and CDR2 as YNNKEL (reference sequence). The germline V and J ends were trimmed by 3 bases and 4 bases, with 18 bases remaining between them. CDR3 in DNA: TGTGCCAGCAGCCAGAGGGAATCGGCACGGGGCTATGGCTACACCTTC. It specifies CASSQRESARGYGYTF.

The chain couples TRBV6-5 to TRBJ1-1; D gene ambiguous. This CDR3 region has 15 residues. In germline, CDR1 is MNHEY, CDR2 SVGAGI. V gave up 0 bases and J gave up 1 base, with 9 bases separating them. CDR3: CASSYSSRGNTEAFF. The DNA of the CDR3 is TGTGCCAGCAGTTACTCGAGTCGGGGGAACACTGAAGCTTTCTTT.

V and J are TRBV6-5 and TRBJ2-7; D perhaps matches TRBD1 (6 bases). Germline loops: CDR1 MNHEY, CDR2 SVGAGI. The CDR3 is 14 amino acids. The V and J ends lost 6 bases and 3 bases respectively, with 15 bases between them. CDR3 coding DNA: TGTGCCAGCAGACAGGCCCGGACAGACTACGAGCAGTACGTC. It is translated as CASRQARTDYEQYV.

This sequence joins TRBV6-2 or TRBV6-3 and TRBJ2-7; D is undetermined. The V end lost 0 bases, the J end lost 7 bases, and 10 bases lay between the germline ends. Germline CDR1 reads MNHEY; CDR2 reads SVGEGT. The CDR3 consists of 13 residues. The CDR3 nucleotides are TGTGCCAGCAGTTACTCGGGCTTATTGGAGCAGTACTTC. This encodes CASSYSGLLEQYF.

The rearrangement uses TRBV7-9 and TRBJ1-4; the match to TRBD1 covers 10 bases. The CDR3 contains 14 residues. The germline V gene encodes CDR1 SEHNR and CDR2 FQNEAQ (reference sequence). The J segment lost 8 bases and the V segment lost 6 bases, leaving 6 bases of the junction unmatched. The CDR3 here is CASSRGQGREKLFF. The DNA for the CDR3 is TGTGCCAGCAGTCGGGGACAGGGGCGAGAAAAACTGTTTTTT.

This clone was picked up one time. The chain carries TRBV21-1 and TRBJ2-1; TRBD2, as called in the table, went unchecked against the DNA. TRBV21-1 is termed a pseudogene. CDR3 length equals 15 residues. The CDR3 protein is CASRVWLADYNEQFF. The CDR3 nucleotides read TGTGCCAGCAGGGTGTGGCTAGCGGATTACAATGAGCAGTTCTTC.

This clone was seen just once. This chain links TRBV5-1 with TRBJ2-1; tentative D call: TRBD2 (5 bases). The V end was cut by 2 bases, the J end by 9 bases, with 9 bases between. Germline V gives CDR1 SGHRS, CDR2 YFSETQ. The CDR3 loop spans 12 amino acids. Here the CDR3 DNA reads TGCGCCAGCAGCTTAAGACGGGGTGAGCAGTTCTTC. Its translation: CASSLRRGEQFF.

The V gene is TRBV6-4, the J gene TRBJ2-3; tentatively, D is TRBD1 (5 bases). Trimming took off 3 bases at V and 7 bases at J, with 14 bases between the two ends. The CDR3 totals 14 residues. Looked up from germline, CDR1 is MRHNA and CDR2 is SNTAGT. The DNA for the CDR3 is TGTGCCAGCAGTGAAGGTCAGGGTGGGAATACGCAGTATTTT. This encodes CASSEGQGGNTQYF.

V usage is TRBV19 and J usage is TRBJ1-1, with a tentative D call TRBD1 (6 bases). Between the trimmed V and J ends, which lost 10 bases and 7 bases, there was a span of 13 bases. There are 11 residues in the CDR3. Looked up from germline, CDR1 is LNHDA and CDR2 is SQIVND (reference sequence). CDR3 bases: TGTGCCATATCAACAGGGATTGAAGCTTTCTTT. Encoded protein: CAISTGIEAFF. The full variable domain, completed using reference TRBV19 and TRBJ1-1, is DGGITQSPKYLFRKEGQNVTLSCEQNLNHDAMYWYRQDPGQGLRLIYYSQIVNDFQKGDIAEGYSVSREKKESFPLTVTSAQKNPTAFYLCAISTGIEAFFGQGTRLTVV.

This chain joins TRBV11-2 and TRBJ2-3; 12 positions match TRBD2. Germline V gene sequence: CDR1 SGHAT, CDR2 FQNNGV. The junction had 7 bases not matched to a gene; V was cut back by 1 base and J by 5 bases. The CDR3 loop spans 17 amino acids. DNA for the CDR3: TGTGCCAGCAGCTTAGGAGCTAGCGGGGGGGCAGGAGATACGCAGTATTTT. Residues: CASSLGASGGAGDTQYF.

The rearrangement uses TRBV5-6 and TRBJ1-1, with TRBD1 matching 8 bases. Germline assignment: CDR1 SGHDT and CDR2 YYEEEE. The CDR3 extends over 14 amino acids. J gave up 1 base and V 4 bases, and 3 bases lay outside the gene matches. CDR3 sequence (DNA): TGTGCCAGCAGCCAACAGGGGGGGAACACTGAAGCTTTCTTT. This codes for CASSQQGGNTEAFF.

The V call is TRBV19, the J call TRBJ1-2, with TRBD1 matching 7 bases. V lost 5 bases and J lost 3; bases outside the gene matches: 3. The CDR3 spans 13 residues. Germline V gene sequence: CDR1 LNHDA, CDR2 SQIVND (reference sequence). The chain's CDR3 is CASSDTGDYGYTF. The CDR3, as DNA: TGTGCCAGTAGTGACACAGGGGACTATGGCTACACCTTC.

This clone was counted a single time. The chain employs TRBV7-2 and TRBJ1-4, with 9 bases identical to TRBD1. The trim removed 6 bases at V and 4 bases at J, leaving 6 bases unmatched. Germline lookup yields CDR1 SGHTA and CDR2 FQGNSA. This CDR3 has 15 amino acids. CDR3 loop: CASRFTGGINEKLFF. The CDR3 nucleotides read TGTGCCAGCAGATTCACAGGGGGCATTAATGAAAAACTGTTTTTT.

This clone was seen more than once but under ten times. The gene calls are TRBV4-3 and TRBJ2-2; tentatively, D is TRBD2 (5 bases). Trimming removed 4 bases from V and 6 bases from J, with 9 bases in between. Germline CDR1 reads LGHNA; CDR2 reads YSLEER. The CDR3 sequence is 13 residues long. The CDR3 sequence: CASSLLRAGELFF. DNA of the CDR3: TGCGCCAGCAGCCTTCTGAGGGCCGGGGAGCTGTTTTTT.

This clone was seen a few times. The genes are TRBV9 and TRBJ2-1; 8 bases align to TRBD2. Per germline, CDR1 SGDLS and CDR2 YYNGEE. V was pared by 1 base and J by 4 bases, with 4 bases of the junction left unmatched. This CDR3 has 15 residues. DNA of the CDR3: TGTGCCAGCAGCGTAATGGGACTAGAATACAATGAGCAGTTCTTC. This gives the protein CASSVMGLEYNEQFF.

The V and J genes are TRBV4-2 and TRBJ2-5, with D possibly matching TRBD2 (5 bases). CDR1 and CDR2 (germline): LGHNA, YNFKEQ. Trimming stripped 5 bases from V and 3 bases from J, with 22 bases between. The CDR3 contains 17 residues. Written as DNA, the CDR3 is TGTGCCAGCAGCTTACAACTCAGAACGGGGTTTGAAGAGACCCAGTACTTC. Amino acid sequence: CASSLQLRTGFEETQYF.

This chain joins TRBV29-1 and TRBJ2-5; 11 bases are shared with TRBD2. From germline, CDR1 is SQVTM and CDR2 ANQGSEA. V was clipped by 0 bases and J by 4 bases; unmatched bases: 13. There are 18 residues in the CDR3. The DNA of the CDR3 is TGCAGCGTTGAAGATGAGTGGTCGACTAGCGGGGCCCGAGAGACCCAGTACTTC. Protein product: CSVEDEWSTSGARETQYF.

In nucleotides, the CDR3 is TGCAGCGTGACAGCCGGGACAGATAATCAGCCCCAGCATTTT. As protein: CSVTAGTDNQPQHF. J is TRBJ1-5 and V is TRBV29-1; the match to TRBD1 covers 7 bases. The V and J ends lost 6 bases and 4 bases, in that order; junction bases with no gene match: 9. The germline V gene encodes CDR1 SQVTM and CDR2 ANQGSEA. The CDR3 length is 14 residues.

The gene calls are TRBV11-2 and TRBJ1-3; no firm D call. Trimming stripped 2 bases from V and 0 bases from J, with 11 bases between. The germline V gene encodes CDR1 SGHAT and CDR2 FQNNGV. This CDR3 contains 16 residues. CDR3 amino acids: CASSLSPGTSGNTIYF. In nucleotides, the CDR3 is TGTGCCAGCAGCTTATCCCCAGGAACCTCTGGAAACACCATATATTTT.

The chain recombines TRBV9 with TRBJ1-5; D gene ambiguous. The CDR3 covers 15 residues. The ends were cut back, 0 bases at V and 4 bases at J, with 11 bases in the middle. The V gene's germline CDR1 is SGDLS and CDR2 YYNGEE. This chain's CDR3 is CASSVGDGANQPQHF. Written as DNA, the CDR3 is TGTGCCAGCAGCGTAGGTGATGGAGCTAATCAGCCCCAGCATTTT.

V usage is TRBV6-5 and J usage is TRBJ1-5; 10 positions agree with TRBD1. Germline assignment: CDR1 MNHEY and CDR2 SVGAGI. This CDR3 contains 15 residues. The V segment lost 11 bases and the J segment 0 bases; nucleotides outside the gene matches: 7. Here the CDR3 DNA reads TGTGCCGCAGGACAGGGGGGGTATAGCAATCAGCCCCAGCATTTT. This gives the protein CAAGQGGYSNQPQHF.

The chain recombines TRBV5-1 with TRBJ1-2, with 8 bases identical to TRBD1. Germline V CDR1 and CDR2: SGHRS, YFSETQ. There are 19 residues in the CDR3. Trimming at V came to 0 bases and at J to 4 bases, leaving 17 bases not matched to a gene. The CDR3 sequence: CASSLAMGQGATASYGYTF. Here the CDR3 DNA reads TGCGCCAGCAGCTTGGCCATGGGGCAGGGGGCGACGGCCTCCTATGGCTACACCTTC.

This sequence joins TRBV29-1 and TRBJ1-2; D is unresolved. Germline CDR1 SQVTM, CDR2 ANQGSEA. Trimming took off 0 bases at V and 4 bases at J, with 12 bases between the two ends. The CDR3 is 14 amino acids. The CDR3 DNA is TGCAGCGTTGAAGATCGCCAAACGGGCTATGGCTACACCTTC. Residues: CSVEDRQTGYGYTF. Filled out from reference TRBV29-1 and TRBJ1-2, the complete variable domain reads SAVISQKPSRDICQRGTSLTIQCQVDSQVTMMFWYRQQPGQSLTLIATANQGSEATYESGFVIDKFPISRPNLTFSTLTVSNMSPEDSSIYLCSVEDRQTGYGYTFGSGTRLTVV.

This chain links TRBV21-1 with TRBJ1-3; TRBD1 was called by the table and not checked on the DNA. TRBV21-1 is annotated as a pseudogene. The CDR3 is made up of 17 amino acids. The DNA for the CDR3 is TGTGCCAGCAGCAAAGAGTTTCACACCTTATCTGGAAACACCATATATTTT. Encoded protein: CASSKEFHTLSGNTIYF.

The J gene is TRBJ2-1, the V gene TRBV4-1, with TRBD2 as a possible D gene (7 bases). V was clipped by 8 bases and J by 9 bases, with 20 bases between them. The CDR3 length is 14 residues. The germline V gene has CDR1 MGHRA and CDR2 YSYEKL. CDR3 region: CASQLSGRGGEQFF. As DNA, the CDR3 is TGCGCCAGCCAGCTCTCTGGGAGGGGGGGTGAGCAGTTCTTC.

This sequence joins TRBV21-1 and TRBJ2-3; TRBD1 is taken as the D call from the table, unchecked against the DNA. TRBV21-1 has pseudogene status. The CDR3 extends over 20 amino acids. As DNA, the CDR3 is TGTGCCAGCAGCAAAGACCGGGCCAGGGGGCCACCCCCTAGCACAGATACGCAGTATTTT. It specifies CASSKDRARGPPPSTDTQYF.